This T cell receptor beta chain comes out of a study of post-analysis software for immune sequencing data. Study background: The cohort encompassed relapsing-remitting, secondary progressive and progressive-relapsing multiple sclerosis disease courses. Study results and caveats: Normalized Chao1 diversity in multiple sclerosis patients fell significantly below that of controls. A few TRBV segments were significantly more frequent in patients than in controls. TRBV5-6, TRBV5-1 and TRBV20-1 were among these segments.

Carried by the TCR beta cDNA libraries were unique molecular identifiers. TCRdb used MiXCR to reprocess the PCR reads, holding one entry per CDR3 protein. The sample consists of roughly 870,000 distinct CDR3 sequences, under 70% of them appearing once. The CDR3 length is 15 residues. Per the germline V gene, CDR1 is SNHLY and CDR2 is FYNNEI. The V gene lost 7 bases and the J gene lost 8 bases, with 22 bases spanning the gap. A remark on this clonotype: Antigen specificity is unknown.

This chain connects TRBV2 to TRBJ2-3; maybe TRBD2 (7 bases). This TCR was sampled from a girl aged 5-17 years with multiple sclerosis. Sequenced material: blood. The CDR3 coding sequence is TGTGCCAGCAAGACCCGAAGCGGGATACAGGGTACGCAGTATTTT. Encoded protein: CASKTRSGIQGTQYF.